Sequencing of this T cell receptor beta chain was carried out in a study of OX40 agonist ivuxolimab in advanced cancers. For the wider study: The costimulatory receptor OX40 (CD134) was targeted by ivuxolimab, a fully human IgG2 agonistic monoclonal antibody. Intravenous ivuxolimab was administered to patients every 2 weeks at six dose levels: 0.01, 0.1, 0.3, 1.5, 3 and 10 mg/kg. Among the 52 dose-escalation patients, some 19 had hepatocellular carcinoma, some 15 melanoma, 9 renal cell carcinoma and 9 head and neck cancer. In the dose-escalation cohort, roughly four fifths of patients were male, and the mean age was roughly 60 years, with a range of about 23 to 85. Prior anti-PD-1, anti-PD-L1 or anti-CTLA-4 therapy was permitted, and 30% to 45% of dose-escalation patients had received checkpoint inhibitors. Three dose-escalation patients achieved partial responses, one with hepatocellular carcinoma and two with cutaneous melanoma. The purpose of peripheral TCRbeta sequencing was to test whether ivuxolimab changed TCR sequence diversity and led to clonal T-cell expansion. The monotherapy dose-escalation portion (N of about 50 patients) of the phase I ivuxolimab trial is reported in the paper. Results the study describes overall, beyond this receptor: In the 0.1-3.0 mg/kg groups, partial responders were among the patients with the lowest normalized peripheral clonal expansion, particularly in CD8+ T cells. The antigen specificity of the peripheral T cells that underwent clonal expansion was not determined. Low levels of normalized T-cell clonal expansion were also seen in some patients who did not respond. At doses of 0.1 to 3.0 mg/kg, clonal expansion of both CD4+ and CD8+ T cells in blood was seen between baseline and week 6. On average, CD8+ T cells showed more expanded clones than CD4+ T cells after ivuxolimab.

The CDR3 goes from the cysteine to the phenylalanine over 14 residues. The read is trimmed to its CDR3 DNA, 42 bases read in frame from base 1. CDR1 and CDR2, per the germline V gene, are SNHLY and FYNNEI. V and J are truncated by 5 bases and 1 base respectively, leaving an intervening sequence of 11 bases. A word on this clone: Its antigen has not been determined. No base-level quality is on record; no much larger clone is a single base apart.

Patients with autoimmune disease history or receiving systemic immunosuppression were excluded from the trial. Peripheral blood for TCR sequencing was collected from all dose cohorts at baseline, on cycle 4 day 1, and on cycle 7 day 1. The samples were drawn from a first-in-human, open-label, multicenter phase I dose-escalation trial of ivuxolimab. Adults with locally advanced or metastatic melanoma, renal cell carcinoma, hepatocellular carcinoma or head and neck squamous cell carcinoma were enrolled in the trial. CD4+ and CD8+ T cells were sorted separately from peripheral blood before TCR sequencing. Genomic DNA was extracted from sorted cells for sequencing of the TCRbeta CDR3 region. The immunoSEQ Assay was used to sequence the TCRbeta CDR3 regions. The table was pulled from immuneACCESS by TCRdb, which kept in-frame rearrangements only. Such tables lose some clones; where checked, under half of the loss comes from unresolved V genes, and the rest has no known cause. Here the sample has some 66,000 clones; over 75% occur a single time. Jointly, the top ten make up approximately 5.1% of the sample.

This specimen consisted of CD4+ or CD8+ T cells sorted from blood, obtained in a trial of the OX40 agonist ivuxolimab. This TCR was recovered from an adult with an advanced solid tumor such as melanoma, head and neck, liver or kidney cancer. The receptor chain draws on TRBV2 and TRBJ1-2, with the D gene too uncertain to name. Read as DNA, the sequence is TGTGCCAGCAGTACGGGCATTCGTAACTATGGCTACACCTTC. Translated, it gives CASSTGIRNYGYTF.